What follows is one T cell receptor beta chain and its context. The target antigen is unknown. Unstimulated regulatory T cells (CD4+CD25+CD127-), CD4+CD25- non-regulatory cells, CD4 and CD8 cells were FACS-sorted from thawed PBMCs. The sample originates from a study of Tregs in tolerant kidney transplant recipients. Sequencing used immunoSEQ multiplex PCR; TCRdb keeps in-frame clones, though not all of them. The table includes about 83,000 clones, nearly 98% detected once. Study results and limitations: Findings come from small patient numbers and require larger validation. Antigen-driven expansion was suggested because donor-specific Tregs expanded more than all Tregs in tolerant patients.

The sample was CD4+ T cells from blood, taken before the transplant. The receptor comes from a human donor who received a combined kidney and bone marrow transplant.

CDR3 region: CAWTTGYFMNTEAFF. DNA of the CDR3: TGTGCCTGGACGACAGGCTACTTCATGAACACTGAAGCTTTCTTT. This chain joins TRBV30 and TRBJ1-1; TRBD1 is a possible D gene (6 bases). The CDR3 covers 15 residues. CDR1 and CDR2 (germline): GTSNPN, SVGIG (reference sequence). The ends were cut back, 4 bases at V and 0 bases at J, with 15 bases in the middle.